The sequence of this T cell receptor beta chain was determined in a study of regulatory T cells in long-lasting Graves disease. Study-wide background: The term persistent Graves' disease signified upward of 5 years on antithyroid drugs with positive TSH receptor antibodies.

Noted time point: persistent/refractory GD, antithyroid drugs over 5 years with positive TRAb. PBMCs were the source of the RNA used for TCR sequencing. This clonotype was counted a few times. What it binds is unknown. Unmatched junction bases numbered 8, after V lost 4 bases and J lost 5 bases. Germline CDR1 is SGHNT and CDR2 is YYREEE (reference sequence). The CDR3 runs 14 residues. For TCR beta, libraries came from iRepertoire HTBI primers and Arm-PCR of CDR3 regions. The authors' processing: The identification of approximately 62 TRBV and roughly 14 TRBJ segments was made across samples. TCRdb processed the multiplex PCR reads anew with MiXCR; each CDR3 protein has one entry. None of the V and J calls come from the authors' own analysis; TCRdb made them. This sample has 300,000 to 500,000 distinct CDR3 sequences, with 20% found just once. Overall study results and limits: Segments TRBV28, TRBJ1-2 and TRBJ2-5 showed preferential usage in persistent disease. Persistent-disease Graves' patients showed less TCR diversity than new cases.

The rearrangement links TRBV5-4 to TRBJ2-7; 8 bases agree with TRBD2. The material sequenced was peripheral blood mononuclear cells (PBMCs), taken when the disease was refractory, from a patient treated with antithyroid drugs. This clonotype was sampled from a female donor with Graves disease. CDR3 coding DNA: TGTGCCAGCAGCAGGAGCGGGAGTAGGGACGAGCAGTACTTC. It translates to CASSRSGSRDEQYF.